The rows below give T cell receptor beta chains drawn from one sample of a study of T cells after yellow fever vaccination. TCRdb re-derived calls from the 5' RACE reads in MiXCR, one entry per CDR3 protein. The sample lists fewer than 450,000 distinct CDR3 sequences; about 7.8% were seen once. The sample was PBMCs, taken 45 days after the first yellow fever vaccination. Receptor source: a man in his late teens or twenties who received the YFV17D yellow fever vaccine. The CDR3 runs from the conserved cysteine through the conserved F or W. The order of the fields is CDR3 length, V gene, J gene, clone size, D gene, CDR3 DNA, CDR3 protein. D genes are given only for firm matches. The size entry is marked missing in some rows and otherwise reads once, few, many or a size class.

length: 15
V: TRBV5-1
J: TRBJ1-1
size: NA
D: TRBD1
DNA: TGCGCCAGCAGCTTGGGGGACAGAGAGGACACTGAAGCTTTCTTT
CDR3: CASSLGDREDTEAFF

length: 14
V: TRBV6-1
J: TRBJ1-2
size: many
D: NA
DNA: TGTGCCAGCAGTGCACCAGGGGTGGGCTATGGCTACACCTTC
CDR3: CASSAPGVGYGYTF

length: 18
V: TRBV6-1
J: TRBJ2-3
size: NA
D: TRBD2
DNA: TGTGCCAGCAGTGAGCTCCCGGGACTAGCGGGGAACCCAGATACGCAGTATTTT
CDR3: CASSELPGLAGNPDTQYF

length: 15
V: TRBV5-8
J: TRBJ2-1
size: many
D: NA
DNA: TGTGCCAGCAGCTTTCGAGGCATCTCCTACAATGAGCAGTTCTTC
CDR3: CASSFRGISYNEQFF

length: 15
V: TRBV12-3/TRBV12-4
J: TRBJ1-2
size: many
D: NA
DNA: TGTGCCAGCAGTTTAGCGCTAGGCAGGAGCTATGGCTACACCTTC
CDR3: CASSLALGRSYGYTF

length: 14
V: TRBV7-2
J: TRBJ1-2
size: NA
D: NA
DNA: TGTGCCAGCAGGTTTGGGGGGAGGACCCATGGCTACACCTTC
CDR3: CASRFGGRTHGYTF

length: 13
V: TRBV19
J: TRBJ2-1
size: many
D: TRBD2
DNA: TGTGCCAGTAGTATAGTGGCGGGGGATGAGCAGTTCTTC
CDR3: CASSIVAGDEQFF

length: 16
V: TRBV5-1
J: TRBJ2-1
size: few
D: NA
DNA: TGCGCCAGCAGCTTGATCGCTAGTAATAAGTGGAGTGAGCAGTTCTTC
CDR3: CASSLIASNKWSEQFF

length: 15
V: TRBV7-9
J: TRBJ1-1
size: few
D: TRBD1
DNA: TGTGCCAGCAGCTCTTCGACAGGGACGAACACTGAAGCTTTCTTT
CDR3: CASSSSTGTNTEAFF

length: 16
V: TRBV5-5
J: TRBJ2-2
size: NA
D: TRBD1
DNA: TGTGCCAGCAGACCAACCGGGACAGCGAACACCGGGGAGCTGTTTTTT
CDR3: CASRPTGTANTGELFF

length: 14
V: TRBV3-1
J: TRBJ2-7
size: NA
D: NA
DNA: TGTGCCAGCAGCCCGGACGCCTGGGTCTACGAGCAGTACTTC
CDR3: CASSPDAWVYEQYF

length: 15
V: TRBV4-2
J: TRBJ2-3
size: few
D: NA
DNA: TGTGCCAGCAGCCAAGACCGTGGGGAGACAGATACGCAGTATTTT
CDR3: CASSQDRGETDTQYF

length: 14
V: TRBV4-3
J: TRBJ2-3
size: many
D: NA
DNA: TGCGCCAGCAGCCAAGATCAACTCACAGATACGCAGTATTTT
CDR3: CASSQDQLTDTQYF

length: 15
V: TRBV5-1
J: TRBJ2-1
size: few
D: TRBD2
DNA: TGCGCCAGCAGCAGATACGGACTAGCGGCCGATGAGCAGTTCTTC
CDR3: CASSRYGLAADEQFF

length: 15
V: TRBV2
J: TRBJ2-7
size: NA
D: TRBD1
DNA: TGTGCCACAGCAGGACCGGGACAGGGGGCCTACGAGCAGTACTTC
CDR3: CATAGPGQGAYEQYF

length: 16
V: TRBV18
J: TRBJ1-1
size: few
D: NA
DNA: TGTGCCAGCTCACCAAGGTCAGGGAGGATGGACACTGAAGCTTTCTTT
CDR3: CASSPRSGRMDTEAFF

length: 15
V: TRBV5-4
J: TRBJ2-1
size: NA
D: NA
DNA: TGTGCCAGCAGCTTGACTTCTCGGGGGAACAATGAGCAGTTCTTC
CDR3: CASSLTSRGNNEQFF

length: 14
V: TRBV28
J: TRBJ2-1
size: once
D: NA
DNA: TGTGCCATGGGCCCCGGGGGACGGCACAATGATCAGTTCTTC
CDR3: CAMGPGGRHNDQFF

length: 14
V: TRBV4-2
J: TRBJ2-2
size: few
D: NA
DNA: TGTGCCAGCAGCCCCCGCGTAGGGCCCGGGGAGCTGTTTTTT
CDR3: CASSPRVGPGELFF

length: 12
V: TRBV24-1
J: TRBJ1-6
size: few
D: NA
DNA: TGTGCCACCAGTGCCCTTGGATCACCCCTCCACTTT
CDR3: CATSALGSPLHF

length: 19
V: TRBV11-2
J: TRBJ2-3
size: NA
D: TRBD2
DNA: TGTGCCAGCAGGTCCTCCCGACTAGCGGGGGGGCTGAGCACAGATACGCAGTATTTT
CDR3: CASRSSRLAGGLSTDTQYF

length: 13
V: TRBV19
J: TRBJ1-1
size: NA
D: NA
DNA: TGTGCCAGTAGTACCCGGACGAACACTGAAGCTTTCTTT
CDR3: CASSTRTNTEAFF

length: 15
V: TRBV11-2
J: TRBJ2-2
size: few
D: NA
DNA: TGTGCCAGCAGCTTGATAGCGGCGAACACCGGGGAGCTGTTTTTT
CDR3: CASSLIAANTGELFF

length: 15
V: TRBV11-2
J: TRBJ2-1
size: few
D: NA
DNA: TGTGCCAGCAGCTTAGAACTTAGCTCCTACAATGAGCAGTTCTTC
CDR3: CASSLELSSYNEQFF

length: 15
V: TRBV5-1
J: TRBJ2-5
size: NA
D: TRBD2
DNA: TGCGCCAGCAGCTTTACACTAGCGGTGCAAGAGACCCAGTACTTC
CDR3: CASSFTLAVQETQYF

length: 13
V: TRBV7-2
J: TRBJ1-1
size: few
D: NA
DNA: TGTGCCAGCAGCCAGGGCTTTAACACTGAAGCTTTCTTT
CDR3: CASSQGFNTEAFF

length: 12
V: TRBV19
J: TRBJ2-1
size: few
D: TRBD2
DNA: TGTGCCAGTAGCCCTTCTAGCGGCATGCGAATCTTC
CDR3: CASSPSSGMRIF

length: 16
V: TRBV7-2
J: TRBJ1-4
size: NA
D: NA
DNA: TGTGCCAGCAGCTTATGGGCAGCTACAACTAATGAAAAACTGTTTTTT
CDR3: CASSLWAATTNEKLFF

length: 15
V: TRBV5-1
J: TRBJ2-3
size: many
D: TRBD1
DNA: TGCGCCAGCAGCGATCAGGGGGCGATCACAGATACGCAGTATTTT
CDR3: CASSDQGAITDTQYF

length: 15
V: TRBV18
J: TRBJ1-6
size: NA
D: TRBD1
DNA: TGTGCCAGCTCACCTACCGGGACAGGGACTTCACCCCTCCACTTT
CDR3: CASSPTGTGTSPLHF

length: 16
V: TRBV5-1
J: TRBJ2-3
size: NA
D: NA
DNA: TGCGCCAGCAGGACCCCTAGCGCTTGGGGCACAGATACGCAGTATTTT
CDR3: CASRTPSAWGTDTQYF

length: 13
V: TRBV6-5
J: TRBJ1-1
size: few
D: NA
DNA: TGTGCCAGCAGTTACTCGGCGGGGCAGCAAGCTTTCTTT
CDR3: CASSYSAGQQAFF

length: 14
V: TRBV7-9
J: TRBJ1-1
size: many
D: TRBD1
DNA: TGTGCCAGCAGGGGGACAGCAATGAACACTGAAGCTTTCTTT
CDR3: CASRGTAMNTEAFF

length: 15
V: TRBV18
J: TRBJ1-1
size: few
D: NA
DNA: TGTGCCAGCTCATCTATTCCGGGACAGAACACTGAAGCTTTCTTT
CDR3: CASSSIPGQNTEAFF

length: 13
V: TRBV7-2
J: TRBJ2-3
size: many
D: NA
DNA: TGTGCCAGCAGCTTAGGTCTGGGGGATACGCAGTATTTT
CDR3: CASSLGLGDTQYF

length: 13
V: TRBV5-1
J: TRBJ1-1
size: NA
D: NA
DNA: TGCGCCAGCAGCAGTTATGAGAACACTGAAGCTTTCTTT
CDR3: CASSSYENTEAFF

length: 15
V: TRBV5-1
J: TRBJ1-6
size: few
D: TRBD1
DNA: TGCGCCAGCAGCCCGAAGGGGACAGGGGCCTCACCCCTCCACTTT
CDR3: CASSPKGTGASPLHF

length: 15
V: TRBV7-9
J: TRBJ2-7
size: NA
D: TRBD1
DNA: TGTGCCAGCAGCCACAGGGACAGGGGGCGGGACGAGCAGTACTTC
CDR3: CASSHRDRGRDEQYF

length: 15
V: TRBV7-2
J: TRBJ2-5
size: NA
D: TRBD2
DNA: TGTGCCAGCAAATCGGGACTAGCGGGGCAAGAGACCCAGTACTTC
CDR3: CASKSGLAGQETQYF

length: 17
V: TRBV6-4
J: TRBJ1-2
size: NA
D: TRBD1
DNA: TGTGCCAGCAGTGACTCCGGGACAGATGTGACTAACTATGGCTACACCTTC
CDR3: CASSDSGTDVTNYGYTF

length: 16
V: TRBV6-5
J: TRBJ2-3
size: few
D: NA
DNA: TGTGCCAGCAGTTACCCCGGAGACCTTAGCACAGATACGCAGTATTTT
CDR3: CASSYPGDLSTDTQYF

length: 15
V: TRBV28
J: TRBJ2-1
size: NA
D: NA
DNA: TGTGCCAGCAGTTTGTTATGGCGCTCCTACAATGAGCAGTTCTTC
CDR3: CASSLLWRSYNEQFF

length: 14
V: TRBV27
J: TRBJ2-1
size: many
D: NA
DNA: TGTGCCAGCAGCCCAAATGGACATTCTGGTGAGCAGTTCTTC
CDR3: CASSPNGHSGEQFF

length: 14
V: TRBV12-3/TRBV12-4
J: TRBJ2-7
size: many
D: NA
DNA: TGTGCCAGCAGTTTCGGGCGGACCACCTACGAGCAGTACTTC
CDR3: CASSFGRTTYEQYF

length: 15
V: TRBV18
J: TRBJ1-6
size: few
D: NA
DNA: TGTGCCAGCTCACGGGACGAACTTCCGAATTCACCCCTCCACTTT
CDR3: CASSRDELPNSPLHF

length: 15
V: TRBV5-1
J: TRBJ1-2
size: NA
D: TRBD1
DNA: TGCGCCAGCAGCTTGGGACAGGGAGGCCAGCGTGGCTACACCTTC
CDR3: CASSLGQGGQRGYTF

length: 16
V: TRBV4-3
J: TRBJ2-6
size: many
D: NA
DNA: TGCGCCAGCAGCCCTGGGACGGCCTCTGGGGCCAACGTCCTGACTTTC
CDR3: CASSPGTASGANVLTF

length: 15
V: TRBV24-1
J: TRBJ2-1
size: NA
D: TRBD2
DNA: TGTGCCACCAGTGATGTGGCGGGGGGGCGAAATGAGCAGTTCTTC
CDR3: CATSDVAGGRNEQFF

length: 15
V: TRBV7-2
J: TRBJ2-5
size: few
D: NA
DNA: TGTGCCAGCAGCTTAGTTGACCCCCGGGGGGAGACCCAGTACTTC
CDR3: CASSLVDPRGETQYF

length: 13
V: TRBV19
J: TRBJ2-5
size: few
D: NA
DNA: TGTGCCAGTAGTAACCAGGCCCAAGAGACCCAGTACTTC
CDR3: CASSNQAQETQYF